These 14 T cell receptor beta chains originate from one sample sequenced in a study of T cells in Graves' hyperthyroidism and ophthalmopathy. Researchers took RNA transcripts and amplified the TCR beta CDR3 regions from them. Researchers ran a first-round RT-PCR on the TCR CDR3 using the HTBI primer set. TCRdb reprocessed the multiplex PCR reads via MiXCR and lists one record per CDR3 protein. The top ten hold about a sixth of the sample, which has 400,000 to 500,000 distinct CDR3 sequences, around an eighth seen once. Sequencing was done on a sample of blood. Receptor source: a woman between 18 and 29 years old with Graves' hyperthyroidism.

This clonotype occurred once. The chain combines TRBV10-3 with TRBJ1-1; unclear D gene. This CDR3 contains 15 residues. The germline V and J ends were trimmed by 7 bases and 1 base, with 16 bases remaining between them. From germline, CDR1 is ENHRY and CDR2 SYGVKD. The CDR3 loop is CAINPQKGENTEAFF. Written as DNA, the CDR3 is TGTGCCATCAACCCCCAGAAGGGAGAGAACACTGAAGCTTTCTTT.

This clonotype was detected many times. This chain connects TRBV27 to TRBJ2-7; TRBD1 matches 8 bases. The length of the CDR3 is 15 residues. Germline CDR1 is MNHEY and CDR2 is SMNVEV (reference sequence). Trimming cost V 7 bases and J 1 base; bases outside gene matches: 9. The CDR3 DNA reads TGTGCCAGCAATAAGCAGGGGGCTTGGTCCTACGAGCAGTACTTC. Amino acid sequence: CASNKQGAWSYEQYF.

This clonotype showed up just a few times. The V gene is TRBV5-1, the J gene TRBJ2-7; a weak D match, TRBD1 (6 bases). Germline lookup yields CDR1 SGHRS and CDR2 YFSETQ. V was cut by 4 bases and J by 6 bases, with 14 bases left in between. The CDR3 totals 13 residues. CDR3 residues: CASSPPGQREQYF. CDR3 nucleotide sequence: TGCGCCAGCAGCCCCCCCGGACAGCGCGAGCAGTACTTC.

There are many counts of this clonotype. V is TRBV6-1 and J is TRBJ2-3; D call uncertain. Germline values: CDR1 MNHNS, CDR2 SASEGT. CDR3 length equals 16 residues. Trimming left V 2 bases short and J 2 bases short, with 14 bases between. CDR3 sequence: CASSETAWAPTDTQYF. The DNA for the CDR3 is TGTGCCAGCAGTGAAACTGCGTGGGCCCCCACAGATACGCAGTATTTT.

Note on this clonotype: A much larger clone differs by one base, so this may be a read error. The chain has TRBV19 and TRBJ1-1; D perhaps matches TRBD1 (5 bases). The CDR3 covers 14 residues. The germline gives CDR1 LNHDA, CDR2 SQIVND (reference sequence). The CDR3 nucleotides are TGTGCCAGTACGTGGGGCAGCATGAACACTAAAGCTTTCTTT. Translated, it gives CASTWGSMNTKAFF.

Many counts were recorded for this clonotype. The chain recombines TRBV2 with TRBJ2-3; unclear D gene. CDR3 length equals 13 residues. Trimming pared 8 bases from V and 3 bases from J, leaving 12 bases between. Germline V gene sequence: CDR1 SNHLY, CDR2 FYNNEI. This chain's CDR3 is CASSPYRTDTQYF. The CDR3 coding sequence is TGTGCCAGCTCCCCTTATCGGACAGATACGCAGTATTTT.

Details on this clonotype: One end of the junction fails to match germline, which may point to a read error. The chain uses TRBV9 and TRBJ2-1; D is possibly TRBD2 (5 bases). The CDR3 spans 14 residues. Germline-derived CDR1 and CDR2 are SGDLS and YYNGEE. CDR3 loop: CASSVASSHNEQFF. CDR3 sequence (DNA): TGTGCCAGCAGCGTGGCTAGCTCCCACAATGAGCAGTTCTTC.

This clonotype was seen at least ten times. The chain carries TRBV20-1 and TRBJ2-3; no definite D call. Looked up from germline, CDR1 is DFQATT and CDR2 is SNEGSKA (reference sequence). CDR3 length: 13 amino acids. CDR3 coding DNA: TGCGGCCTTTTGTGGGAAGAAACAGATACGCAGTATTTT. Protein: CGLLWEETDTQYF.

This clonotype turned up a few times. The chain links TRBV28 to TRBJ2-1, with a tentative D call TRBD2 (5 bases). Germline V gene sequence: CDR1 MDHEN, CDR2 SYDVKM. This CDR3 has 12 amino acids. V dropped 5 bases and J dropped 7 bases, with 9 bases sitting between them. CDR3 sequence reads: CASSGSRNEQFF. CDR3 DNA: TGTGCCAGCAGTGGGAGTCGGAATGAGCAGTTCTTC.

The sample holds a few counts of this clonotype. The V call is TRBV18, the J call TRBJ2-7; TRBD2 matches at 10 bases. The CDR3 has 18 residues. V trimming: 1 base; J trimming: 2 bases; junction bases outside the gene matches: 11. Germline lookup yields CDR1 KGHSH and CDR2 LQKENI. The CDR3 coding sequence is TGTGCCAGCTCACCACTCCTAGCGGGAGTTCAAGGGACCTACGAGCAGTACTTC. It codes for CASSPLLAGVQGTYEQYF.

In its sample, this clonotype was seen once. The chain combines TRBV9 with TRBJ2-1, with TRBD2 matching 9 bases. The CDR3 has 15 residues. The germline V gene encodes CDR1 SGDLS and CDR2 YYNGEE. The junction had 6 bases not matched to a gene; V was cut back by 0 bases and J by 8 bases. The DNA of the CDR3 is TGTGCCAGCAGCGTAGAGGCGGGGGGGGGGGATGAGCAGTTCTTC. Encoded protein: CASSVEAGGGDEQFF.

This clonotype was recorded at least ten times. V is TRBV7-3 and J is TRBJ1-1, with D possibly TRBD1 on 5 matching bases. CDR3 size: 15 residues. The V and J ends lost 3 bases and 8 bases respectively, with 19 bases between them. CDR1 is SGHTA, CDR2 FQGTGA, per germline. The CDR3 DNA is TGTGCCAGCAGCTTTTCGGGGGACGGGTCAACGGAAGCTTTCTTT. It specifies CASSFSGDGSTEAFF.

There are a few counts of this clonotype. The J gene is TRBJ1-5, the V gene TRBV7-9; D is perhaps TRBD1 (6 bases). In germline, CDR1 is SEHNR, CDR2 FQNEAQ (reference sequence). This CDR3 has 14 amino acids. V lost 3 bases and J lost 3, with 9 bases in between. The CDR3 sequence: CASSFAGDNQPQHF. The CDR3 DNA sequence: TGTGCCAGCAGCTTCGCAGGGGACAATCAGCCCCAGCATTTT.

The chain carries TRBV29-1 and TRBJ1-1; no definite D call. The CDR3 is 13 amino acids. Trimming shortened V by 7 bases and J by 4 bases, and 16 bases separated the two germline ends. Germline CDR1 reads SQVTM; CDR2 reads ANQGSEA. CDR3 sequence reads: CSAPQASSTEAFF. The CDR3 bases are TGCAGCGCCCCGCAGGCATCGAGCACTGAAGCTTTCTTT.